This TCR beta chain is from a study of neoadjuvant nivolumab and ipilimumab in lung cancer. Study background: The combination arm added day-1 ipilimumab 1 mg/kg to nivolumab 3 mg/kg on days 1, 15, 29. Overall study results and limits: Only two of four nivolumab-treated tumors gained richness and clonality by surgery.

CDR1 MNHEY and CDR2 SVGAGI come from the germline V gene. The CDR3 consists of 14 residues. V lost 6 bases and J lost 0, with 8 bases in between. On this clone itself: Its target is unknown.

Clones were read by immunoSEQ multiplex PCR, and TCRdb kept only the in-frame ones, dropping some. The sample shows thousands of clones, around 81% of them seen only once. This TCR came from an adult with non-small cell lung cancer. Some clones in this sample may be carry-over from other donors' samples. This specimen was normal lung tissue adjacent to the tumor, taken after neoadjuvant nivolumab, alone or with ipilimumab, at or shortly before surgery. The chain joins TRBV6-5 to TRBJ2-2; D gene unclear. The CDR3: CASSSPSNTGELFF. CDR3 sequence (DNA): TGTGCCAGCAGCTCGCCTTCGAACACCGGGGAGCTGTTTTTT.